The rows below give T cell receptor beta chains drawn from one sample of a study of cytomegalovirus exposure and HLA in healthy donors. Produced via immunoSEQ multiplex PCR; TCRdb's table is partial and in-frame only. This table holds approximately 210,000 clones, 80% to 90% found once. The sample taken for sequencing was PBMCs. These receptor sequences come from a woman aged 18-29 years in good health and CMV-seronegative. Both conserved end residues are part of each CDR3. A D gene is named only where the DNA matches it firmly. For some rows the clone size is stated as once, few or many, or as a class when expanded; others skip it.

TRBJ1-2 | TRBV29-1 | . | . | TGCAGCGTTGTTTCACGGGGGAGAGATGGCTACACCTTC | CSVVSRGRDGYTF
TRBJ2-2 | TRBV5-6 | . | TRBD2 | TGTGCCAGCAGCATGGGACTAGCGGGAGAGACCGGGGAGCTGTTTTTT | CASSMGLAGETGELFF
TRBJ1-5 | TRBV13 | . | . | TGTGCCAGCAGCTTAAAGGGGGAGAATCAGCCCCAGCATTTT | CASSLKGENQPQHF
TRBJ2-1 | TRBV15 | . | TRBD1 | TGTGCCACCAGCGCGACCAGGGGGAGCTCCTACAATGAGCAGTTCTTC | CATSATRGSSYNEQFF
TRBJ2-7 | TRBV2 | . | . | TGTGCCAGCAGTGACGGACGGACTCAGACCTTATACGAGCAGTACTTC | CASSDGRTQTLYEQYF
TRBJ1-1 | TRBV7-9 | . | . | TGTGCCAGCAGCTCCGGGGAGGGGGTAAACACTGAAGCTTTCTTT | CASSSGEGVNTEAFF
TRBJ2-7 | TRBV5-4 | . | . | TGTGCCAGCAGCTTGAATACGGGGGCCTACGAGCAGTACTTC | CASSLNTGAYEQYF
TRBJ2-1 | TRBV9 | . | TRBD2 | TGTGCCAGCAGCGCAAGACCCGGGGGAGGGAAAGTCGTTAGCTCCTACAATGAGCAGTTCTTC | CASSARPGGGKVVSSYNEQFF
TRBJ1-2 | TRBV28 | . | . | TGTGCCAGCAGTCCAAGAGAGTTTACCTATGGCTACACCTTC | CASSPREFTYGYTF
TRBJ2-1 | TRBV2 | . | . | TGTGCCAGCAGTGAAGCGAGGGGGGGAGGTGAGCAGTTCTTC | CASSEARGGGEQFF
TRBJ2-7 | TRBV5-1 | few | . | TGCGCCAGCAGCTTGGGACTCATCTCCTACGAGCAGTACTTC | CASSLGLISYEQYF
TRBJ2-1 | TRBV5-6 | . | . | TGTGCCAGCAGCTTTACAGGGAGTGAGCAGTTCTTC | CASSFTGSEQFF
TRBJ2-2 | TRBV29-1 | . | . | TGCAGCGTCGGTGACGGGGAGCTGTTTTTT | CSVGDGELFF
TRBJ2-2 | TRBV2 | . | TRBD1 | TGTGCCAGCAGGGGGACAGAAAACACCGGGGAGCTGTTTTTT | CASRGTENTGELFF
TRBJ2-3 | TRBV9 | . | TRBD1 | TGTGCCAGCAGCTCGACAGGGGCCGGTGCAGATACGCAGTATTTT | CASSSTGAGADTQYF
TRBJ2-2 | TRBV28 | . | TRBD1 | TGTGCCAGCAGCTTTCGTCTTCGACAGGGGGACACCGGGGAGCTGTTTTTT | CASSFRLRQGDTGELFF
TRBJ2-7 | TRBV5-1 | . | TRBD1 | TGCGCCAGCAGCTTGCCTGACAGGGTTACCTACGAGCAGTACTTC | CASSLPDRVTYEQYF
TRBJ1-2 | TRBV6-5 | . | . | TGTGCCAGCACTTTAGGGAGGCGCTATGGCTACACCTTC | CASTLGRRYGYTF
TRBJ1-1 | TRBV4-1 | . | . | TGCGCCAGCAGCCTCCCAGGAGGGACTGAAGCTTTCTTT | CASSLPGGTEAFF
TRBJ2-1 | TRBV27 | . | TRBD2 | TGTGCCAGCAGTTTATACGGGGGGGAGGGTAGCACCTACAATGAGCAGTTCTTC | CASSLYGGEGSTYNEQFF
TRBJ2-7 | TRBV2 | . | TRBD2 | TGTGCCAGCAGCGTTGGGACTAGCGGGAGACACGAGCAGTACTTC | CASSVGTSGRHEQYF
TRBJ1-4 | TRBV25-1 | once | . | TGTGCCAGCTCCTTGGGGGGGGCGCTTGAAAAACTGTTTTTT | CASSLGGALEKLFF
TRBJ2-3 | TRBV10-3 | . | TRBD1 | TGTGCCATCAGTGAGTTGGGGACAGGGGGTTCCCTCACAGATACGCAGTATTTT | CAISELGTGGSLTDTQYF
TRBJ2-7 | TRBV7-6 | . | . | TGTGCCAGCAGCTTAGTCGGGGTCGGCGAGCAGTACTTC | CASSLVGVGEQYF
TRBJ2-3 | TRBV6-5 | . | . | TGTGCCAGCAGTTTCGGGAACCCGGTATCGACAGATACGCAGTATTTT | CASSFGNPVSTDTQYF
TRBJ2-4 | TRBV2 | . | TRBD2 | TGTGCCAGCTTGATGGCGGGAGGTCTCATTCAGTACTTC | CASLMAGGLIQYF
TRBJ2-1 | TRBV4-2 | . | TRBD2 | TGTGCCAGCAGCCAAGAGCTAGCGGGAGTCGGGCTCAATGAGCAGTTCTTC | CASSQELAGVGLNEQFF
TRBJ2-1 | TRBV7-9 | . | . | TGTGCCAGCAGCTTGGTCATCAGCTCCTACAATGAGCAGTTCTTC | CASSLVISSYNEQFF
TRBJ2-3 | TRBV2 | . | . | TGTGCCAGCAGTGCGCTAGTTTTTCCAGATACGCAGTATTTT | CASSALVFPDTQYF
TRBJ2-7 | TRBV5-1 | . | TRBD2 | TGCGCCAGCAGCCCAGGGACCCCCGGGACTAGCCCTACCTCCTACGAGCAGTACTTC | CASSPGTPGTSPTSYEQYF
TRBJ2-7 | TRBV5-1 | few | . | TGCGCCAGCAGCTTGGTCACGGACAACAGAGAGCAGTACTTC | CASSLVTDNREQYF
TRBJ2-1 | TRBV7-2 | . | TRBD2 | TGTGCCAGCAGCTTAGCTAGACTAGCGGAGGGCTACAATGAGCAGTTCTTC | CASSLARLAEGYNEQFF
TRBJ2-1 | TRBV2 | . | TRBD2 | TGTGCCAGCAGTAAGAAAAACGCTAGCGGGTTGTACAATGAGCAGTTCTTC | CASSKKNASGLYNEQFF